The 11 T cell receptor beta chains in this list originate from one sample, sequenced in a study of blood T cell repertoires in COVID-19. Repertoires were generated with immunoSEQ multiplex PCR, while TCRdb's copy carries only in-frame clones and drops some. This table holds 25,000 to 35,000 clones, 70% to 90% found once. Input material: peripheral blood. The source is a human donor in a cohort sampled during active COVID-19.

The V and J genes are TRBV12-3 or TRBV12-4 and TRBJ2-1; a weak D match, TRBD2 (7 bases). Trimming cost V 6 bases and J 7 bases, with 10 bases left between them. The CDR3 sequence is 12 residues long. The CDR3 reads CASRGGGNEQFF. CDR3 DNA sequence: TGTGCCAGCAGGGGAGGGGGTAATGAGCAGTTCTTC.

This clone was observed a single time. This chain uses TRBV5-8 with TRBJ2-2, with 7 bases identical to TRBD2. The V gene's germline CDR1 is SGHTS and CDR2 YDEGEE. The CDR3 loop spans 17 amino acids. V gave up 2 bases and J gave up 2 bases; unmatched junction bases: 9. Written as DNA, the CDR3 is TGTGCCAGCAGCTTACCTTTAAGCGGGACCAACACCGGGGAGCTGTTTTTT. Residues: CASSLPLSGTNTGELFF.

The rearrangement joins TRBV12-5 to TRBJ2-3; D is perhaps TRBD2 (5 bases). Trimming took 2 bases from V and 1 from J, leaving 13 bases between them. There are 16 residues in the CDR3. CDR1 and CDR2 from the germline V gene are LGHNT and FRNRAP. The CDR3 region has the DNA TGTGCTAGTGGTTTGAGCCGAAGTAGCGGCACAGATACGCAGTATTTT. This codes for CASGLSRSSGTDTQYF.

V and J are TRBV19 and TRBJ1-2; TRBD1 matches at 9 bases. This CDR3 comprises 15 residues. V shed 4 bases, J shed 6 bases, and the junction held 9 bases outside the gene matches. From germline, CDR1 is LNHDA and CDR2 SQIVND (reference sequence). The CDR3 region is CASSTQGADIDGYTF. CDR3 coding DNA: TGTGCCAGTAGTACACAGGGGGCAGATATCGATGGCTACACCTTC.

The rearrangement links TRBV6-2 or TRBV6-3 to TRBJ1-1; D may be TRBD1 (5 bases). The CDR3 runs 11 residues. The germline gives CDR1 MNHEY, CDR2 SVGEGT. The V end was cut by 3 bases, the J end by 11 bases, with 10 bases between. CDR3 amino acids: CASSYTGGAFF. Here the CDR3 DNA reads TGTGCCAGCAGTTATACAGGTGGGGCTTTCTTT.

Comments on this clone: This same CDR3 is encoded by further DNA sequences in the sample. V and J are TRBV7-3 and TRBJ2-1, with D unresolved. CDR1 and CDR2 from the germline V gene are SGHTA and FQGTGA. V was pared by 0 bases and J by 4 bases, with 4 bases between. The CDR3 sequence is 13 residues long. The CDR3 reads CASSLTAYNEQFF. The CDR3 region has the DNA TGTGCCAGCAGCTTAACAGCATACAATGAGCAGTTCTTC.

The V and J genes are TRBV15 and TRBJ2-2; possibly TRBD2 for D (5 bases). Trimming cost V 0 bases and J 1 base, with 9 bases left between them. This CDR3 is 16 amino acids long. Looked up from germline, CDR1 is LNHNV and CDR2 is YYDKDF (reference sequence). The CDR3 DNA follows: TGTGCCACCAGCAGAGATCGGGATCTGAACACCGGGGAGCTGTTTTTT. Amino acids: CATSRDRDLNTGELFF.

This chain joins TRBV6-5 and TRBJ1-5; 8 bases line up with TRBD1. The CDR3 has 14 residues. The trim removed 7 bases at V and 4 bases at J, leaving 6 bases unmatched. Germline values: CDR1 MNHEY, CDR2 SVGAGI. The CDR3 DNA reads TGTGCCAGCAAAGTTGGACAGGGTAATCAGCCCCAGCATTTT. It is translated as CASKVGQGNQPQHF.

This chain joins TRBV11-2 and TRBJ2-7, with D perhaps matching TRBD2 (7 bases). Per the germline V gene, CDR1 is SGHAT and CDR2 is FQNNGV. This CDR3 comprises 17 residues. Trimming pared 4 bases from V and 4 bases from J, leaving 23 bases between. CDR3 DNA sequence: TGTGCCAGCAGCTCCATAGGGGGGGGTCCAACCGGATACGAGCAGTACTTC. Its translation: CASSSIGGGPTGYEQYF.

CDR3 in amino acids: CSVEGYRGGEYEQYF. The CDR3 region has the DNA TGCAGCGTTGAAGGATACAGAGGGGGTGAATACGAGCAGTACTTC. The chain couples TRBV29-1 to TRBJ2-7, with D tentatively TRBD1 (6 bases). Trimming removed 1 base at V and 4 bases at J, with 17 bases between. CDR1 is SQVTM and CDR2 is ANQGSEA in the germline V gene. This CDR3 is built from 15 residues.

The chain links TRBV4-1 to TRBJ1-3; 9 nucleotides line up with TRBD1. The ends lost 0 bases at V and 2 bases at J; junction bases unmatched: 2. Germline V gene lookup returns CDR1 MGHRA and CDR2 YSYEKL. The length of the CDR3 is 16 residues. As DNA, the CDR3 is TGCGCCAGCAGCCAAGAGGGGACAGGGACTGGAAACACCATATATTTT. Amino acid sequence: CASSQEGTGTGNTIYF.